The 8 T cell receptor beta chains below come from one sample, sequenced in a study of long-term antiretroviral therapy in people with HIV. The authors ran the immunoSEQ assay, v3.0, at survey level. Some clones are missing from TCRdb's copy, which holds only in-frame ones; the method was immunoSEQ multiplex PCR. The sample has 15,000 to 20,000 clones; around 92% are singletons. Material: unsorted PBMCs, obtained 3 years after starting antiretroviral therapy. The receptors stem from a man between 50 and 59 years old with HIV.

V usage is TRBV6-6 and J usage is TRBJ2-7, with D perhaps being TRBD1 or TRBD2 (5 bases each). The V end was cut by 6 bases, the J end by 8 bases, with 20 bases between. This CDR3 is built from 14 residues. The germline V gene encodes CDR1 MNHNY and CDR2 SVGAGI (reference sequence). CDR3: CASRLQGDLRQQYF. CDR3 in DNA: TGTGCCAGCAGACTACAAGGGGACCTCCGGCAGCAGTACTTC.

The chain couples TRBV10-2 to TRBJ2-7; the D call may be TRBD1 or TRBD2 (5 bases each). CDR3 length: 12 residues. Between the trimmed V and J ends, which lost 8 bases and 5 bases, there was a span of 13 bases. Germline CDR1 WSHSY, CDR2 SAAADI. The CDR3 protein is CASGSGDHEQYF. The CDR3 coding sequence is TGCGCCAGCGGTAGTGGGGACCACGAGCAGTACTTC.

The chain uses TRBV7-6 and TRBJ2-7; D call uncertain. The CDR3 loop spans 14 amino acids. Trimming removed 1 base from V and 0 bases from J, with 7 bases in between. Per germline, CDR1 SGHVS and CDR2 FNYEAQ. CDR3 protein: CASSLVGASYEQYF. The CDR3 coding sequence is TGTGCCAGCAGCTTAGTTGGTGCCTCCTACGAGCAGTACTTC. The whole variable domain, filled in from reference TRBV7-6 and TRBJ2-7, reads GAGVSQSPRYKVTKRGQDVALRCDPISGHVSLYWYRQALGQGPEFLTYFNYEAQQDKSGLPNDRFSAERPEGSISTLTIQRTEQRDSAMYRCASSLVGASYEQYFGPGTRLTVT.

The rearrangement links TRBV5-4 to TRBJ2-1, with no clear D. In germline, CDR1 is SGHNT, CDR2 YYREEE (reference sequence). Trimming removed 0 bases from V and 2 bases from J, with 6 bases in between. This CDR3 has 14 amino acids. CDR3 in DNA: TGTGCCAGCAGCTTGGGGGGTCCCTACAATGAGCAGTTCTTC. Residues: CASSLGGPYNEQFF.

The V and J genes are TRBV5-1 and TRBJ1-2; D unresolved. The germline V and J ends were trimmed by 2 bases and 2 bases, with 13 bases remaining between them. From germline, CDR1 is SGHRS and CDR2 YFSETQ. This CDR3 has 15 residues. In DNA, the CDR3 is TGCGCCAGCAGCTTCCCCTGGGGTAGGAACTATGGCTACACCTTC. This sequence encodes CASSFPWGRNYGYTF.

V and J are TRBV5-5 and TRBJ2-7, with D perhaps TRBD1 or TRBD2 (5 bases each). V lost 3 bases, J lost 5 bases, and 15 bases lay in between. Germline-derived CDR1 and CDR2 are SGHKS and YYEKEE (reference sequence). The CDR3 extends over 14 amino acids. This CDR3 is CASSWDGDKDEQYF. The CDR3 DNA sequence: TGTGCCAGCAGCTGGGACGGGGATAAAGACGAGCAGTACTTC.

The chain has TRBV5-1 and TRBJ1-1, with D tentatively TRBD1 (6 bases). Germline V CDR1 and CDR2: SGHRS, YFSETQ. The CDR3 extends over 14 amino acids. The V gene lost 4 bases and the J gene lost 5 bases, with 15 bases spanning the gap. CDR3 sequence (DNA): TGCGCCAGCAGCGCAAACAGGGAAGGGACTGAAGCTTTCTTT. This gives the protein CASSANREGTEAFF.

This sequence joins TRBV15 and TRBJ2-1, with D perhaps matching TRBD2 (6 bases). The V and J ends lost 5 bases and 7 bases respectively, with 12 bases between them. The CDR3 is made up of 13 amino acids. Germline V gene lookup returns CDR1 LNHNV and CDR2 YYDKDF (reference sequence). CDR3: CATSPPGRNEQFF. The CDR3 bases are TGTGCCACCAGCCCTCCGGGGAGGAATGAGCAGTTCTTC.